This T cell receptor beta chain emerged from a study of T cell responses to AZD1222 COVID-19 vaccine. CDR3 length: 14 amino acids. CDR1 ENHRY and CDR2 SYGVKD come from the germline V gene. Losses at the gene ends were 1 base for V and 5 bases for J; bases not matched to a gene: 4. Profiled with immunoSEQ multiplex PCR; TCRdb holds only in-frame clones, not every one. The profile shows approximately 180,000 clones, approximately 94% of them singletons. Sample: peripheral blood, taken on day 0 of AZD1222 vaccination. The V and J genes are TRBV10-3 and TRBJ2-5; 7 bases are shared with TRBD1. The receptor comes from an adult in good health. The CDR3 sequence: CAISEFTGEETQYF. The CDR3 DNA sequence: TGTGCCATCAGTGAGTTTACAGGGGAGGAGACCCAGTACTTC.